This T cell receptor beta chain was obtained from a study of cytomegalovirus exposure and HLA in healthy donors. A remark on this clone: The antigen remains unidentified.

The primer mix had 60 Vbeta and 13 Jbeta primers. The repertoire was sequenced with immunoSEQ multiplex PCR; TCRdb's copy has only in-frame clones and lacks some. The sample has 150,000 to 200,000 clones, around four fifths seen once. Germline CDR1 MGHRA, CDR2 YSYEKL. This CDR3 contains 14 residues. V lost 4 bases to trimming and J lost 2 bases, with 11 bases between them. Points from the study as a whole: With later analysis, a missense DCLRE1C variant became linked to TCR beta V- and J-gene trimming. The classifier, whose performance was assessed in both the original and validation cohorts, reportedly diagnosed cytomegalovirus status with high specificity and sensitivity. Investigators reported 164 TCR beta chains as tied to cytomegalovirus. Analyses of presence and absence presupposed an approximately uniform sequencing depth across donors.

The origin of this receptor is a woman aged 35 to 49 in good health and CMV-seronegative. Sequencing was done on a sample of PBMCs. The V call is TRBV4-1, the J call TRBJ1-2, with TRBD1 as a possible D gene (5 bases). CDR3 DNA sequence: TGCGCCAGCAGCCCGTCCGCAGGGAACTATGGCTACACCTTC. Its protein product is CASSPSAGNYGYTF.